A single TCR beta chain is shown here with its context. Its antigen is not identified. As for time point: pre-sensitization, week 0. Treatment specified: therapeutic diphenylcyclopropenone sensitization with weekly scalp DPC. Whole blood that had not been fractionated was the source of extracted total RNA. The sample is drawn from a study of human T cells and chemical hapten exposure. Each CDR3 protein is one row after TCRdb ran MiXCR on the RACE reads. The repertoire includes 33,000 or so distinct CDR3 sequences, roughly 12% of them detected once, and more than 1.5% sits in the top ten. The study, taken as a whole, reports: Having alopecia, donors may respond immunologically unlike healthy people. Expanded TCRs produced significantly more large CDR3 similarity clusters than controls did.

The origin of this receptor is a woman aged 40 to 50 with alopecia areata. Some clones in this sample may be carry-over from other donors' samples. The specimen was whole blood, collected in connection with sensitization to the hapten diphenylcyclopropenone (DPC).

CDR3 nucleotides: TGTGCCAGCAGTACCACAGGAGGGGGCCTAATGGGGCAGTTCTTC. This gives the protein CASSTTGGGLMGQFF. This sequence joins TRBV6-2 or TRBV6-3 and TRBJ2-1; a weak D match, TRBD1 (7 bases). CDR3 length: 15 residues. The V end lost 5 bases, the J end lost 12 bases, and 23 bases lay between the germline ends. In germline, CDR1 is MNHEY, CDR2 SVGEGT.